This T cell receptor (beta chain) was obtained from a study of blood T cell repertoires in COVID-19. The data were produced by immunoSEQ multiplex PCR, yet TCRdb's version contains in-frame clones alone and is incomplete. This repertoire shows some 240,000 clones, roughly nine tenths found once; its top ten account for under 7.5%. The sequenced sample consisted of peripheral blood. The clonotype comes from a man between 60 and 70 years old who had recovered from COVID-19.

CDR3 in amino acids: CASSLDPVNIQYF. The DNA for the CDR3 is TGTGCCAGCAGCTTAGACCCAGTAAACATTCAGTACTTC. The chain has TRBV11-3 and TRBJ2-4; D unclear. V lost 0 bases to trimming and J lost 6 bases, with 6 bases between them. The CDR3 has 13 residues. CDR1 SGHNT and CDR2 YENEEA come from the germline V gene.